Following are 18 T cell receptor beta chains from one sample sequenced in a study of T cells expressing NK-cell markers. TCRdb reworked the 5' RACE reads into one entry per CDR3 protein, no DNA. In total, the table holds 4,500 to 7,000 distinct CDR3 sequences. Sequencing was carried out using blood T cells: a sorted CD56 or NKG2C T cell subset, CD4+ or CD8+ T cells, or bulk PBMC T cells (not recorded which). The source is a man in his late teens or twenties in good health.

J is TRBJ2-2 and V is TRBV24-1; no DNA is available, so the TRBD2 call from TCRdb remains unchecked. This CDR3 contains 16 residues. Per the germline V gene, CDR1 is KGHDR and CDR2 is SFDVKD. The CDR3 sequence: CATSDLSAGDTGELFF.

The chain carries TRBV29-1 and TRBJ1-1; lacking DNA, the TRBD1 call made by TCRdb goes unchecked. The germline CDR1 and CDR2 sequences are SQVTM and ANQGSEA. The CDR3 contains 11 residues. CDR3 in amino acids: CSVGYQGEAFF.

The chain uses TRBV11-2 and TRBJ2-1. The germline V gene encodes CDR1 SGHAT and CDR2 FQNNGV. CDR3 size: 12 residues. CDR3 amino acids: CASSLERNEQFF.

This chain uses TRBV6-5 with TRBJ1-4; without DNA, the TCRdb call of TRBD1 cannot be checked. The CDR3 has 15 amino acids. Germline V gene sequence: CDR1 MNHEY, CDR2 SVGAGI. CDR3 in amino acids: CASSYLNRDGEKLFF.

The J gene is TRBJ2-5, the V gene TRBV18. Germline V gene lookup returns CDR1 KGHSH and CDR2 LQKENI. This CDR3 has 13 amino acids. The CDR3 is CASSPIGAETQYF.

The CDR3 reads CASSPDLEQFF. This chain connects TRBV9 to TRBJ2-1. The CDR3 totals 11 residues. Germline loops: CDR1 SGDLS, CDR2 YYNGEE.

This chain joins TRBV6-5 and TRBJ2-6; the D call from TCRdb, TRBD2, cannot be confirmed without DNA. The CDR3 has 16 residues. Germline CDR1 reads MNHEY; CDR2 reads SVGAGI. The CDR3 loop reads CASSYLRGAGANVLTF.

This rearrangement joins TRBV6-2 or TRBV6-3 to TRBJ2-1; lacking DNA, the TRBD2 call made by TCRdb goes unchecked. Germline CDR1 reads MNHEY; CDR2 reads SVGEGT. The CDR3 is 15 residues long. CDR3 residues: CASSLLAEGGNEQFF.

V gene TRBV19 combines with J gene TRBJ1-2. The CDR3 is 14 amino acids. Germline-derived CDR1 and CDR2 are LNHDA and SQIVND (reference sequence). The CDR3 reads CASRLTLANYGYTF.

V gene TRBV6-1 combines with J gene TRBJ2-1. Germline V CDR1 and CDR2: MNHNS, SASEGT. The CDR3 has 15 amino acids. The CDR3 is CASSEQSGSYNEQFF.

This rearrangement joins TRBV9 to TRBJ2-2; TCRdb calls TRBD1, which cannot be checked without DNA. The CDR3 covers 14 residues. Germline CDR1 reads SGDLS; CDR2 reads YYNGEE. CDR3 amino acids: CASSVEQGSGELFF.

The chain uses TRBV2 and TRBJ1-5; TCRdb's assignment of TRBD1 cannot be checked, as there is no DNA. The CDR3 contains 16 residues. The germline V gene encodes CDR1 SNHLY and CDR2 FYNNEI. The CDR3 here is CASSGLDRVKDQPQHF.

This rearrangement joins TRBV4-3 to TRBJ2-1. The CDR3 covers 16 residues. CDR1 is LGHNA, CDR2 YSLEER, per germline. This CDR3 is CASSQEAASSYNEQFF.

The CDR3 sequence is CASSGTREQGEVYQPQHF. The genes are TRBV6-1 and TRBJ1-5; TCRdb designates TRBD1, a call that cannot be tested without DNA. CDR1 and CDR2 (germline): MNHNS, SASEGT. The CDR3 is 18 residues long.

The CDR3 protein is CASSRGGARTDTQYF. The chain employs TRBV5-1 and TRBJ2-3; TCRdb outputs TRBD1, but without DNA this stays unchecked. Germline lookup yields CDR1 SGHRS and CDR2 YFSETQ. The CDR3 loop spans 15 amino acids.

This chain's CDR3 is CASTGVYEQFF. J is TRBJ2-1 and V is TRBV6-5. Per the germline V gene, CDR1 is MNHEY and CDR2 is SVGAGI. The CDR3 extends over 11 amino acids.

This clonotype counts as medium-sized (0.01 to 0.1%) by frequency. This sequence joins TRBV6-5 and TRBJ1-1; checking the TCRdb D call of TRBD1 is not possible without DNA. CDR3 length: 15 residues. Germline V gene lookup returns CDR1 MNHEY and CDR2 SVGAGI. CDR3: CASSSGTGEAAEAFF.

The chain joins TRBV12-3 or TRBV12-4 to TRBJ2-7; absent DNA, TCRdb's TRBD2 call cannot be checked. The CDR3 length is 13 residues. The CDR3 sequence is CASSLAPSNEQYF.